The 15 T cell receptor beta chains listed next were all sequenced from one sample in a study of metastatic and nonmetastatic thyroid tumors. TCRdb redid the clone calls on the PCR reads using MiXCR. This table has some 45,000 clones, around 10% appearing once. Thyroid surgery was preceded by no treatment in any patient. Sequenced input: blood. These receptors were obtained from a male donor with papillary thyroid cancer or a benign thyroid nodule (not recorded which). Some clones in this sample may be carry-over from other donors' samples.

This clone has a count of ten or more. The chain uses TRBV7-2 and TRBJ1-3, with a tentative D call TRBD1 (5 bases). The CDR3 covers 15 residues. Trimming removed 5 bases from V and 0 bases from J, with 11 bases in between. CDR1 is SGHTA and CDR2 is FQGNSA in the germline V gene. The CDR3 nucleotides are TGTGCCAGCAGCGGACACTTGAGCTCTGGAAACACCATATATTTT. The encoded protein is CASSGHLSSGNTIYF. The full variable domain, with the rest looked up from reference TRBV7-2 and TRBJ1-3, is GAGVSQSPSNKVTEKGKDVELRCDPISGHTALYWYRQSLGQGLEFLIYFQGNSAPDKSGLPSDRFSAERTGGSVSTLTIQRTQQEDSAVYLCASSGHLSSGNTIYFGEGSWLTVV.

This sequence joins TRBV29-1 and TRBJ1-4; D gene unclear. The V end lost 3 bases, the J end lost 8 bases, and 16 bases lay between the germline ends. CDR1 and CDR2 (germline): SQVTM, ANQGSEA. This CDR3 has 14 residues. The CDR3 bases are TGCAGCGTTGAGTTGATCAGGAATCGGGAAAAACTGTTTTTT. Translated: CSVELIRNREKLFF.

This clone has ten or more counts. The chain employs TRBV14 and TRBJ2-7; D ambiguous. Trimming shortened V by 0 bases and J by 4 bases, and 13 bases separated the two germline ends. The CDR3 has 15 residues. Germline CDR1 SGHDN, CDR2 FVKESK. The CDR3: CASSQENRPPYEQYF. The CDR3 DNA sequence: TGTGCCAGCAGCCAAGAAAATCGGCCACCTTACGAGCAGTACTTC.

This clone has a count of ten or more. In DNA, the CDR3 is TGTGCCAGCTCCACAGGGGACGGCAATCAGCCCCAGCATTTT. This sequence encodes CASSTGDGNQPQHF. The chain has TRBV10-3 and TRBJ1-5, with 7 bases fitting TRBD1. Germline CDR1 is ENHRY and CDR2 is SYGVKD. This CDR3 contains 14 residues. V dropped 10 bases and J dropped 2; count of bases not matched to a gene: 8.

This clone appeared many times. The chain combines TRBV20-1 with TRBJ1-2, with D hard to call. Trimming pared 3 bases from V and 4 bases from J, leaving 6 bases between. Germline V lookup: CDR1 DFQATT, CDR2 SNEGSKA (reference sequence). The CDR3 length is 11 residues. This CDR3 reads CSARDGYGYTF. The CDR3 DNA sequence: TGCAGTGCTAGGGACGGCTATGGCTACACCTTC.

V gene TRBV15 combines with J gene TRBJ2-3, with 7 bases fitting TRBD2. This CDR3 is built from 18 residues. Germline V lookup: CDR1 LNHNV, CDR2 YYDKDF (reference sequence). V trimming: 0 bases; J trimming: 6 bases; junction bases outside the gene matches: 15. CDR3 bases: TGTGCCACCAGCAGAGATAAACGGAGGGAGGGCCCCTCGGATACGCAGTATTTT. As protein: CATSRDKRREGPSDTQYF. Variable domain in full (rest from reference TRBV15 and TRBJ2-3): DAMVIQNPRYQVTQFGKPVTLSCSQTLNHNVMYWYQQKSSQAPKLLFHYYDKDFNNEADTPDNFQSRRPNTSFCFLDIRSPGLGDTAMYLCATSRDKRREGPSDTQYFGPGTRLTVL.

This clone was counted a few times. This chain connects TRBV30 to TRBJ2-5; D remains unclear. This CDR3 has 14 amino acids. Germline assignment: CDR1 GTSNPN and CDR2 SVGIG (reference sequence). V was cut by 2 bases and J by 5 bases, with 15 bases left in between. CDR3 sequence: CAWSIQRRWETQYF. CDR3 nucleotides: TGTGCCTGGAGTATACAGAGGAGATGGGAGACCCAGTACTTC.

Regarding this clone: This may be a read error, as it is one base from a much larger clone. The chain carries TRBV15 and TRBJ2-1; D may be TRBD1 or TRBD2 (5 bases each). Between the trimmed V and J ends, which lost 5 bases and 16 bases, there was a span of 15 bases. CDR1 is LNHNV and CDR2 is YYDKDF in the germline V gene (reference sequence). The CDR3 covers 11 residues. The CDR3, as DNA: TGTGCCACCAGCTGGGGACCGTTATGTTTCTTC. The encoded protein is CATSWGPLCFF.

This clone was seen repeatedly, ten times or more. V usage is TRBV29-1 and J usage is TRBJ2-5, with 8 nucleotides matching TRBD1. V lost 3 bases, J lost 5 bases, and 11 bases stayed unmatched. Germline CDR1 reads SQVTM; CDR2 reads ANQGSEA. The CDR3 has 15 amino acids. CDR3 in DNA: TGCAGCGTTGAGTCGTGGACAGGGAGCGGTGAGACCCAGTACTTC. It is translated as CSVESWTGSGETQYF.

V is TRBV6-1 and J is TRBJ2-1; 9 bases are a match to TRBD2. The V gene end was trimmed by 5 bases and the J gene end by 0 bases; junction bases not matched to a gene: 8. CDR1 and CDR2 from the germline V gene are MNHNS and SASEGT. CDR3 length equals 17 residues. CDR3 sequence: CASSRIAGDFSYNEQFF. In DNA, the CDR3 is TGTGCCAGCAGTCGAATAGCGGGAGATTTCTCCTACAATGAGCAGTTCTTC.

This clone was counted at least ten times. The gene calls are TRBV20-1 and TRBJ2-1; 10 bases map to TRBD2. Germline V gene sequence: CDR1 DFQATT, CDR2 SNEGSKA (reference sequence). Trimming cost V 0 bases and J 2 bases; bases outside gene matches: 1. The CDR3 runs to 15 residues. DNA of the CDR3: TGCAGTGCTAGAGACGGGACTAGCGCCTACAATGAGCAGTTCTTC. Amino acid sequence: CSARDGTSAYNEQFF.

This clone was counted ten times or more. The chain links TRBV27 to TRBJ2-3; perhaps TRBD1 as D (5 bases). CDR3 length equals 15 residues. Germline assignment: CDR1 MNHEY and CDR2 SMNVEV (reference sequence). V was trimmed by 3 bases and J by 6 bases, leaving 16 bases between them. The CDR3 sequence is CASSLTDTTIDTQYF. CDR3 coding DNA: TGTGCCAGCAGTTTGACAGACACTACAATCGATACGCAGTATTTT.

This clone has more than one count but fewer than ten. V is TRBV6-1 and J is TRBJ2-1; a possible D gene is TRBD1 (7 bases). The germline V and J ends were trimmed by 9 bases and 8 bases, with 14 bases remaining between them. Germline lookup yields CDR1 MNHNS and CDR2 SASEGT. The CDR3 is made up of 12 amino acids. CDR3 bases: TGTGCCAGTGGACCCAGGGGGGATGAGCAGTTCTTC. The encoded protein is CASGPRGDEQFF.

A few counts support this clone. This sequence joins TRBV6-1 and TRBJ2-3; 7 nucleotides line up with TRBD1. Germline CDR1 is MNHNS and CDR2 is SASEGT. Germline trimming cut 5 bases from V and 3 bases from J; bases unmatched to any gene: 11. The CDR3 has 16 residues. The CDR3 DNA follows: TGTGCCAGCAGTCCCTGGACAGGTGTAGCTACAGATACGCAGTATTTT. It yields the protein CASSPWTGVATDTQYF.

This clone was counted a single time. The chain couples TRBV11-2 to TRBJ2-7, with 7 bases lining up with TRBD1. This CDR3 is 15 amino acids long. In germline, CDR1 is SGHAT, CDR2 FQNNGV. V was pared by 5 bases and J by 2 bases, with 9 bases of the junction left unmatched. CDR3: CASSLSGGEAYEQYF. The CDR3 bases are TGTGCCAGCAGCCTATCAGGGGGAGAGGCCTACGAGCAGTACTTC.